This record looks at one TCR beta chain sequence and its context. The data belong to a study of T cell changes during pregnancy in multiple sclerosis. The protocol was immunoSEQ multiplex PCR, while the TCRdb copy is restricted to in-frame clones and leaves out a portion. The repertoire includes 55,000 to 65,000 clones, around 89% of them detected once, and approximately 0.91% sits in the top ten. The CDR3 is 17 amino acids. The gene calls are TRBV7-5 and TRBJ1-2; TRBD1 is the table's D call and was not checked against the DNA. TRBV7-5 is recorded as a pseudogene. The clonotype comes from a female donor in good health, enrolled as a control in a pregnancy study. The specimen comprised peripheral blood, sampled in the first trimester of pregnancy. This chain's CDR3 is CARSTRQALNENYGYTF. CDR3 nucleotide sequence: TGTGCCAGAAGCACTAGACAGGCCCTAAATGAAAACTATGGCTACACCTTC.